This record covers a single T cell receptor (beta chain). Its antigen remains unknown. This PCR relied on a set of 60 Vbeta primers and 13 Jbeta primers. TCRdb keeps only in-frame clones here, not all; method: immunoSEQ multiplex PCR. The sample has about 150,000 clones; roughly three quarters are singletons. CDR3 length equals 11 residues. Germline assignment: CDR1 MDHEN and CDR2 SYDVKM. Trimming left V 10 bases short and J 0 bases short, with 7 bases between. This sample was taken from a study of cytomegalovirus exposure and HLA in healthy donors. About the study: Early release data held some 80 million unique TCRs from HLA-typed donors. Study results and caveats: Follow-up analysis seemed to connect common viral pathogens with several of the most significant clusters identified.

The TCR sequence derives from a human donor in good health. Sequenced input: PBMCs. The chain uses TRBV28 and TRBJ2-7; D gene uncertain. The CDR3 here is CATASSYEQYF. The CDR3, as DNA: TGTGCCACCGCGAGCTCCTACGAGCAGTACTTC.